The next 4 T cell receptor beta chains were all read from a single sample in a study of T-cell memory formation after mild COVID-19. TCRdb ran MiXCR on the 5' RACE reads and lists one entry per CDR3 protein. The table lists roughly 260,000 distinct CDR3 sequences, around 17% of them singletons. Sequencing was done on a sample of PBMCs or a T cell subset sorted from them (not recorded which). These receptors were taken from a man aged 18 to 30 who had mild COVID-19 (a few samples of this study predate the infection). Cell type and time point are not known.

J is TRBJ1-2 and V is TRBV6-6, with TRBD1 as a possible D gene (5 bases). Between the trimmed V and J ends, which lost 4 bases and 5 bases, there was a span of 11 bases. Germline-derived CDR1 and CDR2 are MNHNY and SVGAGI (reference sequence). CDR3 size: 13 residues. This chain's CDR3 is CASSLGVGYGYTF. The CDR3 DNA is TGTGCCAGCAGTTTAGGGGTAGGGTATGGCTACACCTTC.

The CDR3: CASSRGHLYEQYV. In DNA, the CDR3 is TGTGCCAGCAGCCGGGGACACCTCTACGAGCAGTACGTC. The chain employs TRBV6-6 and TRBJ2-7, with TRBD1 as a possible D gene (6 bases). This CDR3 spans 13 amino acids. The V and J ends lost 6 bases and 3 bases respectively, with 12 bases between them. Germline values: CDR1 MNHNY, CDR2 SVGAGI (reference sequence).

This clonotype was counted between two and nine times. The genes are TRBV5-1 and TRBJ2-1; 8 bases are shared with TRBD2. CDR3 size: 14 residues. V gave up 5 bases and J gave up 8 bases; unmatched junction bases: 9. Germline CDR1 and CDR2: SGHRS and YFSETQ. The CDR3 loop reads CASRRGAGEYEQFF. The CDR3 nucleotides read TGCGCCAGCAGGCGGGGGGCCGGTGAGTATGAGCAGTTCTTC.

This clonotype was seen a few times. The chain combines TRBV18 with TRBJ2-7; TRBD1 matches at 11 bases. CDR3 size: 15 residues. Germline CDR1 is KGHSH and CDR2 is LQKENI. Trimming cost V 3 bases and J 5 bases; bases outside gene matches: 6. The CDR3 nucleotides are TGTGCCAGCTCACCGGACAGGGGGCGAGTGAACGAGCAGTACGTC. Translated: CASSPDRGRVNEQYV.